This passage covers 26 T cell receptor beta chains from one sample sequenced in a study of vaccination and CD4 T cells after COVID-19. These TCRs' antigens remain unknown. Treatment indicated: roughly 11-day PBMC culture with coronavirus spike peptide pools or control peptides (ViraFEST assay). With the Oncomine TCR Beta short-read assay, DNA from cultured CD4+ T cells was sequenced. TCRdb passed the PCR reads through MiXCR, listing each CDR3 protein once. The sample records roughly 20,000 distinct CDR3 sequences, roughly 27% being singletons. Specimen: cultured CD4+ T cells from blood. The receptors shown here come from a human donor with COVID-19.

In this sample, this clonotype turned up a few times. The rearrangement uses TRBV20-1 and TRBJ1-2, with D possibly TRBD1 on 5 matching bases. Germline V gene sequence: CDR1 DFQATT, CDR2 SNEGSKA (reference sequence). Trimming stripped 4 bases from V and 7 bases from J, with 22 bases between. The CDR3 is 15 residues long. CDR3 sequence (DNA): TGCAGTGCTACGCAATGGGCACCGGACGGGGGTGGCTACACCTTC. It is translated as CSATQWAPDGGGYTF.

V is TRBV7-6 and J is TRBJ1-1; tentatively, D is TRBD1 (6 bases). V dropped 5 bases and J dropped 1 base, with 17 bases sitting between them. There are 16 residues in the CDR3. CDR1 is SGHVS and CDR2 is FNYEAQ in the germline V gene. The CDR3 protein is CASSQGQPRGNTEAFF. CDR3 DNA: TGTGCCAGCAGCCAGGGGCAGCCGAGGGGGAACACTGAAGCTTTCTTT.

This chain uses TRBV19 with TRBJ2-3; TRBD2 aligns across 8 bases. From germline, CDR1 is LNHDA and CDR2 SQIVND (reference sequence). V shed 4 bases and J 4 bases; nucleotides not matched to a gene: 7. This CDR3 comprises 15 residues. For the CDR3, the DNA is TGTGCCAGTAGTACCCCGGGACTAGTCTCAGATACGCAGTATTTT. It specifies CASSTPGLVSDTQYF.

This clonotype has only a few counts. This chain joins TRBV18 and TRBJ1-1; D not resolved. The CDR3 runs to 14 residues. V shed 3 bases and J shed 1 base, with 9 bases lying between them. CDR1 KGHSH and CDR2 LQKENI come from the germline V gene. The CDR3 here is CASSPPKPNTEAFF. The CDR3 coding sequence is TGTGCCAGCTCACCCCCAAAACCGAACACTGAAGCTTTCTTT.

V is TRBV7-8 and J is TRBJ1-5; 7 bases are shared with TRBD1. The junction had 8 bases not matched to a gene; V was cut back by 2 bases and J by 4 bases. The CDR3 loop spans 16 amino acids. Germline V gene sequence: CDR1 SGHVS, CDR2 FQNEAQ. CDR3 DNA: TGTGCCAGCAGCTTATCCGACAGGGTGGGAAATCAGCCCCAGCATTTT. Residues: CASSLSDRVGNQPQHF.

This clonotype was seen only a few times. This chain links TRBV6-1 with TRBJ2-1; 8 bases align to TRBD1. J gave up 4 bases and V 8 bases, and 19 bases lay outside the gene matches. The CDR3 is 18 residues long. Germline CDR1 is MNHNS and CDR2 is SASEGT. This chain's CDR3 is CASDPIAGRRDRYNEQFF. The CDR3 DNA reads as TGTGCCAGCGACCCTATTGCGGGACGCCGGGACAGGTACAATGAGCAGTTCTTC.

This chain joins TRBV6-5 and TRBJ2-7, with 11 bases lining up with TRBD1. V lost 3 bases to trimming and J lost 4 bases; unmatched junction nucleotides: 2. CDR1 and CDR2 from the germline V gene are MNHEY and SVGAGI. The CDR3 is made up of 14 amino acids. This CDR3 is CASSYRDRGYEQYF. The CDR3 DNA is TGTGCCAGCAGTTATAGGGACAGGGGGTACGAGCAGTACTTC.

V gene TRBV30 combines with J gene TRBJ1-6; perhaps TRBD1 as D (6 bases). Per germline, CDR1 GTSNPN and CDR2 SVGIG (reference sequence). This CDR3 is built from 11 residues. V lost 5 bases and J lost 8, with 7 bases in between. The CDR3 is CAWGGHSPLHF. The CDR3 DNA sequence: TGTGCCTGGGGGGGGCATTCACCCCTCCACTTT.

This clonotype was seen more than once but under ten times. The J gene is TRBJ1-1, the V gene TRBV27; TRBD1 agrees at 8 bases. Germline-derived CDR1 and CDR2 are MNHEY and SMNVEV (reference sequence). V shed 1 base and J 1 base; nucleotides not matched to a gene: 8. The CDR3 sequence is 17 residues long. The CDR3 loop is CASSLFSGGRGNTEAFF. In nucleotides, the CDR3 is TGTGCCAGCAGTTTATTCTCAGGGGGCAGGGGGAACACTGAAGCTTTCTTT.

The CDR3 loop reads CSASPDRHSPLHF. Here the CDR3 DNA reads TGCAGTGCTAGCCCGGACAGACATTCACCCCTCCACTTT. This chain links TRBV20-1 with TRBJ1-6; D may be TRBD1 (6 bases). Per the germline V gene, CDR1 is DFQATT and CDR2 is SNEGSKA (reference sequence). This CDR3 spans 13 amino acids. V was cut by 3 bases and J by 8 bases, with 11 bases left in between.

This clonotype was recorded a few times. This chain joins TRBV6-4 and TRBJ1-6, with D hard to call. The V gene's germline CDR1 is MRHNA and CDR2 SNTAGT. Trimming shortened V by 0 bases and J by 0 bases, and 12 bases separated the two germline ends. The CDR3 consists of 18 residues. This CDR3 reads CASSDSELPSSYNSPLHF. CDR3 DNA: TGTGCCAGCAGTGACTCGGAACTGCCGAGCTCCTATAATTCACCCCTCCACTTT.

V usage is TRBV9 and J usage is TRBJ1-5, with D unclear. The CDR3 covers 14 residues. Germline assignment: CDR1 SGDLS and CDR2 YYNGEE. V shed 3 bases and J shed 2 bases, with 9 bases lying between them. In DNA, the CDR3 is TGTGCCAGCAGCGCGGACGCTGGCAATCAGCCCCAGCATTTT. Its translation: CASSADAGNQPQHF.

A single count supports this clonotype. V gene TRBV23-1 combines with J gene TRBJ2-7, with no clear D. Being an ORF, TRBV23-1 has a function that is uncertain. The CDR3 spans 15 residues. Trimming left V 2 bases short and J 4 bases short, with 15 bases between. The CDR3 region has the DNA TGCGCCAGCAGTCAACGCGATGCGCGTCTGTACGAGCAGTACTTC. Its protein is CASSQRDARLYEQYF.

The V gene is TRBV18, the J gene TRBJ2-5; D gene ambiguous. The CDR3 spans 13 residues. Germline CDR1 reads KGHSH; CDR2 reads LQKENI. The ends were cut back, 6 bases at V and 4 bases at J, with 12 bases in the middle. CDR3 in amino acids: CASSPTRTETQYF. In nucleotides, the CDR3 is TGTGCCAGCTCTCCAACACGGACAGAGACCCAGTACTTC.

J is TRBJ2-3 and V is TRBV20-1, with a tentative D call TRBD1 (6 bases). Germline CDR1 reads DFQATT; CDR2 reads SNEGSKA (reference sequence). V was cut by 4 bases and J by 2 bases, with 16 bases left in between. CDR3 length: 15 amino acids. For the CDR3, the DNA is TGCAGTGCTACACACAGGGTTGGCCCCACAGATACGCAGTATTTT. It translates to CSATHRVGPTDTQYF.

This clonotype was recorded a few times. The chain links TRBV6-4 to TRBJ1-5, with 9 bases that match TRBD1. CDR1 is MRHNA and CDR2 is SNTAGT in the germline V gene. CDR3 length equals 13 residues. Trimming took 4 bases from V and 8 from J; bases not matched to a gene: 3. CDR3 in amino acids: CASSVTGGEPQHF. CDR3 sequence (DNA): TGTGCCAGCAGTGTTACAGGGGGCGAGCCCCAGCATTTT.

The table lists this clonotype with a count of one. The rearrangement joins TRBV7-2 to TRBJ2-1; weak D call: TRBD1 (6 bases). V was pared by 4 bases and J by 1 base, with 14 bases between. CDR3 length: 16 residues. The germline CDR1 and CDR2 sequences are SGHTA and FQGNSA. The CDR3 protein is CASSSLPRGSYNEQFF. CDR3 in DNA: TGTGCCAGCAGCTCACTTCCAAGGGGGTCCTACAATGAGCAGTTCTTC.

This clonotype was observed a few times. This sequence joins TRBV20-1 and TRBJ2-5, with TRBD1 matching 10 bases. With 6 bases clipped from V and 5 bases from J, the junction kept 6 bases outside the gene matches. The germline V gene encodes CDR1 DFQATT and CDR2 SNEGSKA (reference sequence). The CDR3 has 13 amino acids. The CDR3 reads CSARQGAGETQYF. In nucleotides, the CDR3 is TGCAGTGCAAGACAGGGGGCAGGGGAGACCCAGTACTTC.

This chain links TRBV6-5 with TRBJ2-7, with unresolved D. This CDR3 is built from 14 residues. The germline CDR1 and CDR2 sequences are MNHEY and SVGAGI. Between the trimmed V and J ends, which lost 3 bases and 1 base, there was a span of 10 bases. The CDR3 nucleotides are TGTGCCAGCAGTTATAAGGAAGATTCCTACGAGCAGTACTTC. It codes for CASSYKEDSYEQYF.

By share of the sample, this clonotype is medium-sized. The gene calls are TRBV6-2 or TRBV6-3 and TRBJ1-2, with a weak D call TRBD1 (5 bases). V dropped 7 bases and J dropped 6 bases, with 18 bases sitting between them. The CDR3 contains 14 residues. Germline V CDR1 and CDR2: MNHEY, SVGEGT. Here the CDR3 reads CASIEAGTANGYTF. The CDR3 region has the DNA TGTGCCAGCATCGAGGCCGGGACTGCAAATGGCTACACCTTC.

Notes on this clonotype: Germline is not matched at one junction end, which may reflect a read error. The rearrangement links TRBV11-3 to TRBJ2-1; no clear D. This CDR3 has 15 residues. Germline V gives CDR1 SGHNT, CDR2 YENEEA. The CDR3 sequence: CASSLGWLTYNEQFF. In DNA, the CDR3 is TGTGCCAGTAGCTTAGGTTGGCTTACCTACAATGAGCAGTTCTTC.

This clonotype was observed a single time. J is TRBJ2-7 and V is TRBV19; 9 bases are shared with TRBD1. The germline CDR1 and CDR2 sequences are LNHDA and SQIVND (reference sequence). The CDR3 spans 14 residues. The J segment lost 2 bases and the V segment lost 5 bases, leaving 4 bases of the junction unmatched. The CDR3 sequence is CASSSGTGTYEQYF. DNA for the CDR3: TGTGCCAGTAGTTCCGGGACAGGGACCTACGAGCAGTACTTC.

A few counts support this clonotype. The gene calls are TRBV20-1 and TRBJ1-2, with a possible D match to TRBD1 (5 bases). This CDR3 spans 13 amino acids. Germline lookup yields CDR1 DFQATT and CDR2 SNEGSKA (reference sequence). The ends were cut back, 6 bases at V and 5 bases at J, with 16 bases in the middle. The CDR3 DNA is TGCAGTGCCCCACCCGGGGGTCAATATGGCTACACCTTC. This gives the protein CSAPPGGQYGYTF.

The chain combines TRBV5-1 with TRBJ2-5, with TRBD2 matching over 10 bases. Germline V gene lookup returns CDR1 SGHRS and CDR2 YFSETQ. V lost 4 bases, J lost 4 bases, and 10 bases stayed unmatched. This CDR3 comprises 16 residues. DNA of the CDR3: TGCGCCAGCAGCCAACAGGAGCGGGGGGGCCGAGAGACCCAGTACTTC. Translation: CASSQQERGGRETQYF.

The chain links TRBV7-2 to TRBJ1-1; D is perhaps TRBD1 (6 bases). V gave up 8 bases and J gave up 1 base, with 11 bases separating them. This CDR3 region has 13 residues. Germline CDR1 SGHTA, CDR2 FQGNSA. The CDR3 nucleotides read TGTGCCAGCGGGCTGGGACAGAACACTGAAGCTTTCTTT. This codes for CASGLGQNTEAFF.

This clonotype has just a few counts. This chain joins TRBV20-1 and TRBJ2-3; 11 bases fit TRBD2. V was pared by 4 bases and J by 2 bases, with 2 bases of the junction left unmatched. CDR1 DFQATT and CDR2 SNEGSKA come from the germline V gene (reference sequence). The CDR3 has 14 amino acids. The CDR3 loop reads CSATSGGNTDTQYF. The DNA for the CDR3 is TGCAGTGCTACTAGCGGGGGGAACACAGATACGCAGTATTTT.